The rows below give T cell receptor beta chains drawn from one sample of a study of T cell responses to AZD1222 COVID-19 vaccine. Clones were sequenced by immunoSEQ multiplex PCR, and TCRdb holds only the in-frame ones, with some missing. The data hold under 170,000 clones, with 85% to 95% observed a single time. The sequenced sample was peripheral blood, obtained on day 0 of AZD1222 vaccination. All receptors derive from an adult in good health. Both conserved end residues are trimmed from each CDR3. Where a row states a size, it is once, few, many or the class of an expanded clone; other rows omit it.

cdr3_aa: ASSIGGTENYGYT
j_call: TRBJ1-2
v_call: TRBV19
clone_size: -

cdr3_aa: ASSQGTGFVGELF
j_call: TRBJ2-2
v_call: TRBV3-1/TRBV3-2
clone_size: -

cdr3_aa: ASSYGGEVDGYT
j_call: TRBJ1-2
v_call: TRBV6-2/TRBV6-3
clone_size: -

cdr3_aa: ASSLFGLGGDTGELF
j_call: TRBJ2-2
v_call: TRBV7-8
clone_size: -

cdr3_aa: ASSQEFVPTGEKT
j_call: TRBJ1-2
v_call: TRBV4-3
clone_size: -

cdr3_aa: ASSRDRDTEAF
j_call: TRBJ1-1
v_call: TRBV7-3
clone_size: once

cdr3_aa: ASSQEGALGTLDTEAF
j_call: TRBJ1-1
v_call: TRBV4-1
clone_size: -

cdr3_aa: ASSLDGGGGQPQH
j_call: TRBJ1-5
v_call: TRBV5-1
clone_size: -

cdr3_aa: ASSPGAERYGYT
j_call: TRBJ1-2
v_call: TRBV18
clone_size: -

cdr3_aa: ASSLGDGTFYEQF
j_call: TRBJ2-1
v_call: TRBV5-5
clone_size: once

cdr3_aa: ASSPQGTLNTEAF
j_call: TRBJ1-1
v_call: TRBV18
clone_size: -

cdr3_aa: ASGTAYTEAF
j_call: TRBJ1-1
v_call: TRBV2
clone_size: -

cdr3_aa: ASSESSLGLAGGKDTQY
j_call: TRBJ2-3
v_call: TRBV10-2
clone_size: -

cdr3_aa: ASSSNTDTQY
j_call: TRBJ2-3
v_call: TRBV7-6
clone_size: -

cdr3_aa: ASSPSVDYYGYT
j_call: TRBJ1-2
v_call: TRBV27
clone_size: -

cdr3_aa: ASSLAGQGYNEQF
j_call: TRBJ2-1
v_call: TRBV7-9
clone_size: once

cdr3_aa: ASSFGSNYGYT
j_call: TRBJ1-2
v_call: TRBV21-1
clone_size: once

cdr3_aa: ASSRTSGDSTIY
j_call: TRBJ1-3
v_call: TRBV18
clone_size: -

cdr3_aa: ASSESGPSSYNEQF
j_call: TRBJ2-1
v_call: TRBV6-1
clone_size: -

cdr3_aa: ASSTGQGDSPLH
j_call: TRBJ1-6
v_call: TRBV5-1
clone_size: -

cdr3_aa: ASSLIKGNTEAF
j_call: TRBJ1-1
v_call: TRBV11-2
clone_size: -

cdr3_aa: ASSFRGEWGTDTQY
j_call: TRBJ2-3
v_call: TRBV13
clone_size: once

cdr3_aa: ASTYNSVGRRGYT
j_call: TRBJ1-2
v_call: TRBV3-1/TRBV3-2
clone_size: -

cdr3_aa: ASSGQGIAPQH
j_call: TRBJ1-5
v_call: TRBV6-2/TRBV6-3
clone_size: -

cdr3_aa: ASGGDRGNTEAF
j_call: TRBJ1-1
v_call: TRBV12-5
clone_size: once

cdr3_aa: ASSVLPGISNQPQH
j_call: TRBJ1-5
v_call: TRBV5-1
clone_size: once

cdr3_aa: AATTTNYGYT
j_call: TRBJ1-2
v_call: TRBV27
clone_size: -

cdr3_aa: ASSQDYGSGASSTDTQY
j_call: TRBJ2-3
v_call: TRBV4-1
clone_size: -

cdr3_aa: ASSGTTTDTQY
j_call: TRBJ2-3
v_call: TRBV12-3/TRBV12-4
clone_size: -

cdr3_aa: ASSRDRGYGYT
j_call: TRBJ1-2
v_call: TRBV28
clone_size: once

cdr3_aa: ASSLQVSGNTIY
j_call: TRBJ1-3
v_call: TRBV11-1
clone_size: -

cdr3_aa: ASSQETGAQH
j_call: TRBJ1-5
v_call: TRBV4-1
clone_size: -

cdr3_aa: ASSIDPDSSYGYT
j_call: TRBJ1-2
v_call: TRBV19
clone_size: -

cdr3_aa: ASSVEWGRYNEQF
j_call: TRBJ2-1
v_call: TRBV9
clone_size: -

cdr3_aa: ASSEADRGYYNEQF
j_call: TRBJ2-1
v_call: TRBV6-1
clone_size: -

cdr3_aa: ASSQELGVGTEAF
j_call: TRBJ1-1
v_call: TRBV4-2
clone_size: -

cdr3_aa: ASSLSDTEAF
j_call: TRBJ1-1
v_call: TRBV12-3/TRBV12-4
clone_size: -

cdr3_aa: ASSLIDGDGQETQY
j_call: TRBJ2-5
v_call: TRBV7-9
clone_size: once

cdr3_aa: ASSLGVANSPLH
j_call: TRBJ1-6
v_call: TRBV7-3
clone_size: -

cdr3_aa: ASSLADGSGYT
j_call: TRBJ1-2
v_call: TRBV5-4
clone_size: -

cdr3_aa: ASSLSPLYLTGTSGGGATQY
j_call: TRBJ2-3
v_call: TRBV27
clone_size: -

cdr3_aa: ASSFRGETYGYT
j_call: TRBJ1-2
v_call: TRBV7-2
clone_size: -

cdr3_aa: ASSQADRAWEAF
j_call: TRBJ1-1
v_call: TRBV4-2
clone_size: -

cdr3_aa: ASSVEGSLYGYT
j_call: TRBJ1-2
v_call: TRBV9
clone_size: -

cdr3_aa: ASSRGDGYT
j_call: TRBJ1-2
v_call: TRBV19
clone_size: -

cdr3_aa: ASSLPKGLAGAPGRYNEQF
j_call: TRBJ2-1
v_call: TRBV5-1
clone_size: -